The 24 T cell receptor beta chains presented below share a single source sample, sequenced in a study of human versus mouse CDR3 diversity and MHC coevolution. Profiling relied on immunoSEQ multiplex PCR, and the TCRdb table lists in-frame clones only, not all of them. The data hold about 81,000 clones, with around 93% observed a single time. The sequenced sample consisted of naive CD4+ T cells from blood. Subset reported: CD45RO-negative CD62L-positive naive CD4 T cells. These receptors came from a person aged 30 to 70 in good health.

This rearrangement joins TRBV6-5 to TRBJ2-7, with D perhaps TRBD1 (6 bases). Germline lookup yields CDR1 MNHEY and CDR2 SVGAGI. The CDR3 is made up of 12 amino acids. Trimming took off 6 bases at V and 3 bases at J, with 9 bases between the two ends. The CDR3: CASRDSYYEQYF. The CDR3 DNA reads as TGTGCCAGCAGGGACAGCTACTACGAGCAGTACTTC.

The genes are TRBV6-1 and TRBJ2-5, with a weak D call TRBD1 (6 bases). The assigned J gene may be wrong: the sequence end matches TRBJ2-7 better. The CDR3 length is 13 residues. Looked up from germline, CDR1 is MNHNS and CDR2 is SASEGT. The CDR3 DNA reads TGTGCCACCCGGACTGGACAGCTCTACGAGCAGTACTTC. Protein sequence: CATRTGQLYEQYF.

The rearrangement joins TRBV14 to TRBJ2-1; a weak D match, TRBD2 (6 bases). Germline CDR1 reads SGHDN; CDR2 reads FVKESK. V lost 5 bases and J 4 bases, leaving 18 bases between the germline ends. The CDR3 covers 16 residues. CDR3 in amino acids: CASSTLGLATYNEQFF. CDR3 bases: TGTGCCAGCAGCACTCTCGGGCTAGCGACGTACAATGAGCAGTTCTTC.

The chain uses TRBV6-5 and TRBJ1-1, with D perhaps matching TRBD1 (5 bases). The CDR3 loop spans 15 amino acids. Germline V lookup: CDR1 MNHEY, CDR2 SVGAGI. V lost 6 bases to trimming and J lost 7 bases, with 21 bases between them. The CDR3 here is CASRDQGRKLHEAFF. In DNA, the CDR3 is TGTGCCAGCAGAGACCAGGGCCGGAAACTTCATGAAGCTTTCTTT.

The chain employs TRBV18 and TRBJ2-1; TRBD1 aligns across 8 bases. V lost 4 bases, J lost 5 bases, and 7 bases stayed unmatched. Germline V gives CDR1 KGHSH, CDR2 LQKENI. The CDR3 is 15 residues long. CDR3 nucleotide sequence: TGTGCCAGCTCACTTCAGGGGGCAAGGGACAATGAGCAGTTCTTC. It is translated as CASSLQGARDNEQFF.

V gene TRBV4-3 combines with J gene TRBJ1-4; TRBD1 agrees at 7 bases. The CDR3 has 15 residues. V dropped 0 bases and J dropped 4; count of bases not matched to a gene: 2. Per germline, CDR1 LGHNA and CDR2 YSLEER. Here the CDR3 DNA reads TGCGCCAGCAGCCAAGAGGGGGACAGTAATGAAAAACTGTTTTTT. This codes for CASSQEGDSNEKLFF.

The rearrangement joins TRBV18 to TRBJ1-5, with D unclear. Germline V lookup: CDR1 KGHSH, CDR2 LQKENI. The length of the CDR3 is 16 residues. Trimming took off 4 bases at V and 1 base at J, with 14 bases between the two ends. CDR3 protein: CASSQLDGKSNQPQHF. In DNA, the CDR3 is TGTGCCAGCTCACAATTGGACGGGAAGAGCAATCAGCCCCAGCATTTT.

In DNA form, the CDR3 reads TGTGCCAGCAGCAGACTAGCGGGGGGGCCAGATACGCAGTATTTT. The encoded protein is CASSRLAGGPDTQYF. The V call is TRBV21-1, the J call TRBJ2-3; TRBD2, the D gene given by the table, was not confirmed from the DNA. TRBV21-1 is a listed pseudogene. The CDR3 has 15 amino acids.

The V gene is TRBV27, the J gene TRBJ2-6; D is unresolved. The CDR3 spans 15 residues. Trimming removed 3 bases at V and 2 bases at J, with 8 bases between. Germline CDR1 is MNHEY and CDR2 is SMNVEV (reference sequence). The CDR3 is CASSFSRAGANVLTF. In DNA form, the CDR3 reads TGTGCCAGCAGTTTCTCCCGGGCTGGGGCCAACGTCCTGACTTTC.

The chain employs TRBV4-3 and TRBJ2-1; a possible D gene is TRBD2 (6 bases). There are 19 residues in the CDR3. In germline, CDR1 is LGHNA, CDR2 YSLEER. Between the trimmed V and J ends, which lost 1 base and 3 bases, there was a span of 22 bases. CDR3 in amino acids: CASSQVGGTGRKVYNEQFF. The DNA of the CDR3 is TGCGCCAGCAGCCAAGTTGGGGGGACCGGGAGAAAGGTCTACAATGAGCAGTTCTTC.

This clone was seen just once. CDR3 sequence reads: CSAIQGYGYTF. The CDR3 DNA follows: TGCAGCGCCATACAGGGTTATGGCTACACCTTC. The chain employs TRBV29-1 and TRBJ1-2; tentatively, D is TRBD1 (6 bases). V was clipped by 7 bases and J by 5 bases, with 11 bases between them. The germline CDR1 and CDR2 sequences are SQVTM and ANQGSEA. The CDR3 is 11 amino acids.

The V and J genes are TRBV4-1 and TRBJ1-4, with D unresolved. V shed 4 bases and J shed 2 bases, with 11 bases lying between them. The germline V gene encodes CDR1 MGHRA and CDR2 YSYEKL. The CDR3 spans 15 residues. Here the CDR3 reads CASSLEGATNEKLFF. The CDR3 nucleotides read TGCGCCAGCAGCCTCGAGGGAGCTACTAATGAAAAACTGTTTTTT.

The chain carries TRBV6-5 and TRBJ2-7; 8 bases match TRBD2. CDR3 length equals 15 residues. Germline CDR1 MNHEY, CDR2 SVGAGI. V dropped 7 bases and J dropped 3; count of bases not matched to a gene: 11. CDR3 in amino acids: CASNYRASGYYEQYF. Here the CDR3 DNA reads TGTGCCAGCAACTACAGGGCTAGCGGGTACTACGAGCAGTACTTC.

The chain employs TRBV11-2 and TRBJ1-2, with TRBD1 matching 12 bases. From germline, CDR1 is SGHAT and CDR2 FQNNGV. The V and J ends lost 4 bases and 5 bases, in that order; junction bases with no gene match: 11. This CDR3 is built from 17 residues. CDR3 loop: CASSSLPGQGARYGYTF. CDR3 bases: TGTGCCAGCAGCTCCCTCCCGGGACAGGGGGCGAGGTATGGCTACACCTTC.

The CDR3 nucleotides read TGTGCCAGCAGCACCCAGGACACTGAAGCTTTCTTT. It codes for CASSTQDTEAFF. The chain combines TRBV7-9 with TRBJ1-1; D not resolved. The CDR3 is made up of 12 amino acids. Trimming cost V 5 bases and J 3 bases, with 7 bases left between them. Germline V lookup: CDR1 SEHNR, CDR2 FQNEAQ (reference sequence).

This clone was counted once. This chain connects TRBV5-1 to TRBJ2-1; the D is unclear. CDR3 length: 11 amino acids. Trimming took off 4 bases at V and 8 bases at J, with 7 bases between the two ends. Germline V gene sequence: CDR1 SGHRS, CDR2 YFSETQ. CDR3: CASSLQYEQFF. The CDR3 bases are TGCGCCAGCAGCCTTCAGTATGAGCAGTTCTTC.

The genes are TRBV7-8 and TRBJ2-5; D not certain. The ends were cut back, 0 bases at V and 4 bases at J, with 15 bases in the middle. There are 16 residues in the CDR3. In germline, CDR1 is SGHVS, CDR2 FQNEAQ. The CDR3 sequence: CASSLADPRVPETQYF. The DNA for the CDR3 is TGTGCCAGCAGCTTAGCCGACCCACGGGTACCAGAGACCCAGTACTTC.

The CDR3 DNA reads as TGCGCCAGCAGCTTGGATACCAGGGTGTACGAGCAGTACTTC. Translating it yields CASSLDTRVYEQYF. V usage is TRBV5-1 and J usage is TRBJ2-7, with TRBD1 as a possible D gene (5 bases). The CDR3 covers 14 residues. The V and J ends lost 0 bases and 4 bases respectively, with 11 bases between them. CDR1 and CDR2 (germline): SGHRS, YFSETQ.

Turning to this clone: Other DNA sequences from this sample encode an identical CDR3 as well. V usage is TRBV27 and J usage is TRBJ2-7; 8 bases are shared with TRBD2. The germline V gene encodes CDR1 MNHEY and CDR2 SMNVEV (reference sequence). Trimming at V came to 1 base and at J to 2 bases, leaving 7 bases not matched to a gene. The CDR3 sequence is 16 residues long. The CDR3 loop reads CASSLFGTSGTYEQYF. For the CDR3, the DNA is TGTGCCAGCAGTTTATTTGGGACTAGTGGAACCTACGAGCAGTACTTC.

V and J are TRBV7-2 and TRBJ1-1; 8 positions match TRBD1. V lost 6 bases and J lost 10; bases outside the gene matches: 13. There are 14 residues in the CDR3. CDR1 and CDR2 from the germline V gene are SGHTA and FQGNSA. CDR3 residues: CASRPGTGGYRAFF. The CDR3 DNA is TGTGCCAGCAGACCAGGCACAGGGGGATATCGAGCTTTCTTT.

This clone appeared a few times. V gene TRBV27 combines with J gene TRBJ1-3; D may be TRBD1 (5 bases). V dropped 2 bases and J dropped 3 bases, with 8 bases sitting between them. Germline V CDR1 and CDR2: MNHEY, SMNVEV (reference sequence). The CDR3 consists of 14 residues. CDR3 amino acids: CASSLQGGGNTIYF. The CDR3 DNA is TGTGCCAGCAGTTTACAGGGAGGTGGAAACACCATATATTTT.

This clone appeared once. V and J are TRBV7-3 and TRBJ2-1; D possibly corresponds to TRBD2 (6 bases). Germline V gene lookup returns CDR1 SGHTA and CDR2 FQGTGA. V was pared by 1 base and J by 3 bases, with 13 bases between. The CDR3 has 16 residues. CDR3 sequence reads: CASSLNGGTFYNEQFF. The DNA of the CDR3 is TGTGCCAGCAGCTTAAACGGTGGGACTTTCTACAATGAGCAGTTCTTC.

The chain recombines TRBV5-4 with TRBJ2-1; 12 bases are shared with TRBD2. CDR1 and CDR2 (germline): SGHNT, YYREEE (reference sequence). The CDR3 contains 15 residues. The trim removed 2 bases at V and 8 bases at J, leaving 5 bases unmatched. The CDR3 protein is CASSFWTSGMDEQFF. DNA for the CDR3: TGTGCCAGCAGCTTTTGGACTAGCGGGATGGATGAGCAGTTCTTC.

V is TRBV7-3 and J is TRBJ2-7, with D unresolved. CDR1 and CDR2 from the germline V gene are SGHTA and FQGTGA. V gave up 5 bases and J gave up 3 bases, with 17 bases separating them. This CDR3 region has 15 residues. The CDR3 bases are TGTGCCAGCAGCACAATGCCAGGCGTCGGCTACGAGCAGTACTTC. Protein: CASSTMPGVGYEQYF.